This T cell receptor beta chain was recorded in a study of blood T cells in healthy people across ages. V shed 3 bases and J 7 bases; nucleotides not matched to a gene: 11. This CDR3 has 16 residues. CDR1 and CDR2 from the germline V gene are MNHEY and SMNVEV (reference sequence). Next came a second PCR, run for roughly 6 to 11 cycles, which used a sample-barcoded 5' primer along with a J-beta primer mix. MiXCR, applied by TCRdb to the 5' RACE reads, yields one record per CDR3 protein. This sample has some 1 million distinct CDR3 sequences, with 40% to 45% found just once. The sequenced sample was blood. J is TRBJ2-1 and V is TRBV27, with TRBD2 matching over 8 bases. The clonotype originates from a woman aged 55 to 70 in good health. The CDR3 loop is CASSFRLSGRPNEQFF. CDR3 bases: TGTGCCAGCAGTTTCCGGTTAAGCGGGAGACCGAATGAGCAGTTCTTC.